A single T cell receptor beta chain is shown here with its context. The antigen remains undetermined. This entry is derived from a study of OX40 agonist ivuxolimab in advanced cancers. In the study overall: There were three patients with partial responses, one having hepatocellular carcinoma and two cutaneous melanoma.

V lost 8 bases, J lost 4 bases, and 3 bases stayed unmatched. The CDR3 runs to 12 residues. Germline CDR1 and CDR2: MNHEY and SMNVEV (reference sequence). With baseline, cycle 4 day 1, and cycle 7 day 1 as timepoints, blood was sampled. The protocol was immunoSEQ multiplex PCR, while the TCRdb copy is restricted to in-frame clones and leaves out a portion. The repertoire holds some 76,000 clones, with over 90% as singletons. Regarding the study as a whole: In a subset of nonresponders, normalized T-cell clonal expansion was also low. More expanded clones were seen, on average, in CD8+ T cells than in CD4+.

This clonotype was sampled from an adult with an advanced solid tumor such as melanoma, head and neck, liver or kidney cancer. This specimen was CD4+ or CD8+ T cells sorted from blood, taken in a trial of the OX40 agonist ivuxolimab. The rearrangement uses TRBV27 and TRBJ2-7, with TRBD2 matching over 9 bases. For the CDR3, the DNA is TGTGCCAGCGCTAGCGGGGTGTACGAGCAGTACTTC. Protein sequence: CASASGVYEQYF.